The rows below give T cell receptor beta chains drawn from one sample of a study of blood T cell repertoires in COVID-19. Some clones are missing from TCRdb's copy, which holds only in-frame ones; the method was immunoSEQ multiplex PCR. This repertoire shows under 65,000 clones, around 76% found once; its top ten account for 20% to 25%. Material for sequencing was peripheral blood. The receptor source for this set is a woman aged 60 to 75 with acute or convalescent COVID-19. Both conserved end residues are part of each CDR3. The order of the fields is CDR3 protein, CDR3 DNA, D gene, V gene, J gene, clone size. A D gene is named only where the DNA matches it firmly. Rows give clone size only sometimes, using once, few, many, or a class for an expanded clone.

CDR3aa: CASSDAQRGDTDTQYF
CDR3nt: TGTGCCAGCAGTGATGCGCAGCGGGGGGACACAGATACGCAGTATTTT
d_gene: TRBD2
v_gene: TRBV2
j_gene: TRBJ2-3
abundance: -

CDR3aa: CASSQTGNTGELFF
CDR3nt: TGTGCCAGCAGTCAGACAGGGAACACCGGGGAGCTGTTTTTT
d_gene: -
v_gene: TRBV2
j_gene: TRBJ2-2
abundance: -

CDR3aa: CASSLASGGQETQYF
CDR3nt: TGTGCCAGCAGCTTGGCTAGCGGGGGACAAGAGACCCAGTACTTC
d_gene: TRBD2
v_gene: TRBV5-4
j_gene: TRBJ2-5
abundance: -

CDR3aa: CASEKQGGEKLFF
CDR3nt: TGTGCCAGCGAAAAACAGGGAGGGGAAAAACTGTTTTTT
d_gene: -
v_gene: TRBV6-5
j_gene: TRBJ1-4
abundance: -

CDR3aa: CASSQEGPIGQVSNQPQHF
CDR3nt: TGTGCCAGCAGCCAAGAGGGCCCGATCGGACAGGTCTCCAATCAGCCCCAGCATTTT
d_gene: TRBD1
v_gene: TRBV3-1/TRBV3-2
j_gene: TRBJ1-5
abundance: -

CDR3aa: CASPPPTQGRRAKNIQYF
CDR3nt: TGTGCCAGTCCCCCCCCTACACAGGGAAGGCGGGCCAAAAACATTCAGTACTTC
d_gene: -
v_gene: TRBV19
j_gene: TRBJ2-4
abundance: -

CDR3aa: CASSEQGTDTQYF
CDR3nt: TGTGCCAGCAGCGAGCAAGGCACAGATACGCAGTATTTT
d_gene: -
v_gene: TRBV27
j_gene: TRBJ2-3
abundance: -

CDR3aa: CSASGGGRINEQFF
CDR3nt: TGCAGTGCTAGTGGTGGGGGGAGAATAAATGAGCAGTTCTTC
d_gene: -
v_gene: TRBV20-1
j_gene: TRBJ2-1
abundance: -

CDR3aa: CASSQDGGAGDTQYF
CDR3nt: TGTGCCAGCAGCCAAGATGGGGGGGCAGGGGATACGCAGTATTTT
d_gene: -
v_gene: TRBV3-1/TRBV3-2
j_gene: TRBJ2-3
abundance: -

CDR3aa: CATSDTDSETQYF
CDR3nt: TGTGCCACCAGTGATACGGACAGTGAGACCCAGTACTTC
d_gene: -
v_gene: TRBV24-1
j_gene: TRBJ2-5
abundance: once

CDR3aa: CASSLAQGDHEQYF
CDR3nt: TGTGCCAGCAGCTTGGCGCAGGGGGACCACGAGCAGTACTTC
d_gene: TRBD1
v_gene: TRBV5-4
j_gene: TRBJ2-7
abundance: -

CDR3aa: CASRRTGGQGYTF
CDR3nt: TGTGCCAGCAGGCGGACAGGGGGCCAAGGCTACACCTTC
d_gene: TRBD1
v_gene: TRBV9
j_gene: TRBJ1-2
abundance: -

CDR3aa: CASRYQGGGSYEQYF
CDR3nt: TGTGCCAGCAGGTACCAGGGCGGGGGCTCCTACGAGCAGTACTTC
d_gene: TRBD2
v_gene: TRBV6-5
j_gene: TRBJ2-7
abundance: -

CDR3aa: CASSGDRGRGSPLHF
CDR3nt: TGCGCCAGCAGCGGAGACAGGGGGAGAGGCTCACCCCTCCACTTT
d_gene: TRBD1
v_gene: TRBV5-1
j_gene: TRBJ1-6
abundance: -

CDR3aa: CAIRTHGYTF
CDR3nt: TGTGCCATTCGGACACATGGCTACACCTTC
d_gene: -
v_gene: TRBV24-1
j_gene: TRBJ1-2
abundance: -

CDR3aa: CATSRDRNSPLHF
CDR3nt: TGTGCCACCAGCAGAGATCGTAATTCACCCCTCCACTTT
d_gene: -
v_gene: TRBV15
j_gene: TRBJ1-6
abundance: -

CDR3aa: CASSQEAVYTQYF
CDR3nt: TGCGCCAGCAGCCAAGAGGCAGTCTATACGCAGTATTTT
d_gene: -
v_gene: TRBV4-1
j_gene: TRBJ2-3
abundance: -

CDR3aa: CASSNSGGTDTQYF
CDR3nt: TGTGCCAGCAGCAATAGCGGTGGCACAGATACGCAGTATTTT
d_gene: -
v_gene: TRBV7-6
j_gene: TRBJ2-3
abundance: -

CDR3aa: CASSIILRESVDF
CDR3nt: TGTGCCAGTAGTATTATCCTCCGGGAGTCGGTGGACTTC
d_gene: -
v_gene: TRBV19
j_gene: TRBJ2-4
abundance: -

CDR3aa: CASSHREWTEAFF
CDR3nt: TGTGCTAGCAGTCACAGGGAGTGGACTGAAGCTTTCTTT
d_gene: -
v_gene: TRBV7-7
j_gene: TRBJ1-1
abundance: -

CDR3aa: CASSLYGNEKLFF
CDR3nt: TGTGCCAGCAGTTTATACGGGAATGAAAAACTGTTTTTT
d_gene: -
v_gene: TRBV27
j_gene: TRBJ1-4
abundance: -

CDR3aa: CATSRGGVDEKLFF
CDR3nt: TGTGCCACCAGCAGAGGGGGGGTAGACGAAAAACTGTTTTTT
d_gene: -
v_gene: TRBV15
j_gene: TRBJ1-4
abundance: -

CDR3aa: CASSMSQGENIQYF
CDR3nt: TGTGCCAGCAGCATGTCACAGGGGGAAAACATTCAGTACTTC
d_gene: -
v_gene: TRBV21-1
j_gene: TRBJ2-4
abundance: once

CDR3aa: CASSWGLADEQFF
CDR3nt: TGTGCCAGCAGCTGGGGACTAGCGGATGAGCAGTTCTTC
d_gene: TRBD2
v_gene: TRBV7-8
j_gene: TRBJ2-1
abundance: -

CDR3aa: CASSSPDRDRYEAFF
CDR3nt: TGTGCCAGCAGCTCCCCGGACAGGGACCGCTATGAAGCTTTCTTT
d_gene: TRBD1
v_gene: TRBV7-9
j_gene: TRBJ1-1
abundance: -

CDR3aa: CASSPLAGVLGTQYF
CDR3nt: TGTGCTAGCAGCCCTCTAGCGGGGGTTCTGGGTACGCAGTATTTT
d_gene: TRBD2
v_gene: TRBV7-7
j_gene: TRBJ2-3
abundance: -

CDR3aa: CASSADRDYGYTF
CDR3nt: TGTGCCAGCAGCGCCGACAGAGACTATGGCTACACCTTC
d_gene: -
v_gene: TRBV5-6
j_gene: TRBJ1-2
abundance: -

CDR3aa: CASSFGTGQYEQYF
CDR3nt: TGTGCCAGCAGTTTCGGGACAGGGCAATACGAGCAGTACTTC
d_gene: TRBD1
v_gene: TRBV6-5
j_gene: TRBJ2-7
abundance: few

CDR3aa: CASSLVPGPYNEQFF
CDR3nt: TGTGCCAGCAGCTTAGTTCCGGGTCCCTACAATGAGCAGTTCTTC
d_gene: -
v_gene: TRBV7-2
j_gene: TRBJ2-1
abundance: -

CDR3aa: CASSETGVRAGEAFF
CDR3nt: TGCGCCAGCAGTGAGACGGGGGTTAGAGCGGGTGAAGCTTTCTTT
d_gene: -
v_gene: TRBV10-1
j_gene: TRBJ1-1
abundance: -

CDR3aa: CASRFSGELFF
CDR3nt: TGCGCCAGCAGATTCTCCGGGGAGCTGTTTTTT
d_gene: -
v_gene: TRBV5-1
j_gene: TRBJ2-2
abundance: -

CDR3aa: CASSSGLAGSKLDEQFF
CDR3nt: TGTGCCAGCAGCTCCGGACTAGCGGGGTCAAAACTGGATGAGCAGTTCTTC
d_gene: TRBD2
v_gene: TRBV7-3
j_gene: TRBJ2-1
abundance: -

CDR3aa: CASSVGTGYNSPLHF
CDR3nt: TGTGCCAGCAGCGTAGGCACAGGCTATAATTCACCCCTCCACTTT
d_gene: -
v_gene: TRBV9
j_gene: TRBJ1-6
abundance: -

CDR3aa: CASSVRAGISTDTQYF
CDR3nt: TGTGCCAGCAGTGTCCGAGCGGGGATTAGCACAGATACGCAGTATTTT
d_gene: TRBD2
v_gene: TRBV2
j_gene: TRBJ2-3
abundance: -

CDR3aa: CASTFAGGGQPQHF
CDR3nt: TGTGCCAGCACCTTCGCCGGGGGAGGACAGCCCCAGCATTTT
d_gene: -
v_gene: TRBV27
j_gene: TRBJ1-5
abundance: -

CDR3aa: CASSQKRGGKEQYF
CDR3nt: TGTGCCAGCAGCCAGAAGCGGGGGGGGAAGGAGCAGTACTTC
d_gene: TRBD2
v_gene: TRBV4-2
j_gene: TRBJ2-7
abundance: -

CDR3aa: CASSQESPGGAYNEQFF
CDR3nt: TGCGCCAGCAGCCAAGAAAGCCCAGGGGGCGCCTACAATGAGCAGTTCTTC
d_gene: TRBD1
v_gene: TRBV4-1
j_gene: TRBJ2-1
abundance: -

CDR3aa: CASSPGQAFASYEQYF
CDR3nt: TGTGCCAGCAGCCCGGGACAGGCCTTCGCGTCCTACGAGCAGTACTTC
d_gene: TRBD1
v_gene: TRBV7-7
j_gene: TRBJ2-7
abundance: -

CDR3aa: CASRVDSDTEAFF
CDR3nt: TGTGCCAGCAGAGTAGACAGTGACACTGAAGCTTTCTTT
d_gene: -
v_gene: TRBV4-2
j_gene: TRBJ1-1
abundance: -

CDR3aa: CASSNGQGRNQPQHF
CDR3nt: TGTGCCAGCAGCAATGGACAGGGGCGCAATCAGCCCCAGCATTTT
d_gene: TRBD1
v_gene: TRBV7-2
j_gene: TRBJ1-5
abundance: few

CDR3aa: CASSSLQGHYGYTF
CDR3nt: TGCGCCAGCAGCTCCCTACAGGGCCACTATGGCTACACCTTC
d_gene: -
v_gene: TRBV5-1
j_gene: TRBJ1-2
abundance: once

CDR3aa: CASRSPGGTEAFF
CDR3nt: TGCGCCAGCAGATCTCCCGGGGGCACTGAAGCTTTCTTT
d_gene: -
v_gene: TRBV10-1
j_gene: TRBJ1-1
abundance: -